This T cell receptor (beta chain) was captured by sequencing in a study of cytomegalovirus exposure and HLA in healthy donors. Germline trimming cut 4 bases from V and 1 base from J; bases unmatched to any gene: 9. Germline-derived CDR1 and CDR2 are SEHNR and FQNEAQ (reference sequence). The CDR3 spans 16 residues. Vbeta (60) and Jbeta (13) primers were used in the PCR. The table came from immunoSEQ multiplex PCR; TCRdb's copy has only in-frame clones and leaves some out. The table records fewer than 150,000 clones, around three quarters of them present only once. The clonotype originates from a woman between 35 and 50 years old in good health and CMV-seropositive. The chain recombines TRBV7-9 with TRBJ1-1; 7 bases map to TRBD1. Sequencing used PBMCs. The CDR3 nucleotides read TGTGCCAGCAGCTCGCCCCGACAGGGCACGAACACTGAAGCTTTCTTT. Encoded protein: CASSSPRQGTNTEAFF.